The present TCR beta chain was sequenced within a study of vaccination and CD4 T cells after COVID-19. Study overall: Convalescent patients, SARS-CoV-2 positive by nasal swab PCR, comprised eight to ten mild cases and one severe case. Post-COVID specimens were obtained a median about 95 days after diagnosis (range 35 to 161). Sampling that followed vaccination took place a median about 71 days after dose two, within a range of 14 to 241. Cultures acting as controls obtained a CEFX pool, an HIV-1 Nef pool, or no peptide.

V was clipped by 2 bases and J by 7 bases, with 3 bases between them. The CDR3 sequence is 11 residues long. The germline CDR1 and CDR2 sequences are MNHEY and SVGAGI. This sample's treatment: roughly 10-day PBMC culture with coronavirus spike peptide pools or control peptides (ViraFEST assay). As for this clonotype: The antigen is unknown.

Sequenced with the Oncomine TCR Beta short-read assay was DNA taken from cultured CD4+ T cells. TCRdb redid the calling of the PCR reads with MiXCR, one entry per CDR3 protein. The data show about 4,400 distinct CDR3 sequences, with around two fifths seen just once and approximately 25% held by the top ten. Sequencing was done on a sample of CD4+ T cells from blood, cultured in vitro. The clonotype originates from a human donor who had recovered from COVID-19. V and J are TRBV6-5 and TRBJ2-1, with D unclear. For the CDR3, the DNA is TGTGCCAGCAGTTACCGGAATGAGCAGTTCTTC. It specifies CASSYRNEQFF.